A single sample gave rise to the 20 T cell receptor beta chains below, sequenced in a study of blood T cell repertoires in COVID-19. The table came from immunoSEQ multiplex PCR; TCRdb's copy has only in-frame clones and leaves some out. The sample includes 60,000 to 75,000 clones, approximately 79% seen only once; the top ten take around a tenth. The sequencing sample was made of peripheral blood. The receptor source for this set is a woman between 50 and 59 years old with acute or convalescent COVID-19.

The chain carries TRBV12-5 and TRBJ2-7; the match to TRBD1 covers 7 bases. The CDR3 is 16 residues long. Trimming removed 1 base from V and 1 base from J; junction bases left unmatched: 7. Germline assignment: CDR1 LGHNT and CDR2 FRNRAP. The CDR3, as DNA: TGTGCTAGTGGTTTGGATCTGGACAGGATGTCCTACGAGCAGTACTTC. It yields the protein CASGLDLDRMSYEQYF.

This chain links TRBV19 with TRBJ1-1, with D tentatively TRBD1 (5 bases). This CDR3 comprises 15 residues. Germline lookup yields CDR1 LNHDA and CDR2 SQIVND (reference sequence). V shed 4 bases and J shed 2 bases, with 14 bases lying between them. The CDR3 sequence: CASSSNWGANTEAFF. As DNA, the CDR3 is TGTGCCAGTAGTAGTAACTGGGGCGCTAACACTGAAGCTTTCTTT.

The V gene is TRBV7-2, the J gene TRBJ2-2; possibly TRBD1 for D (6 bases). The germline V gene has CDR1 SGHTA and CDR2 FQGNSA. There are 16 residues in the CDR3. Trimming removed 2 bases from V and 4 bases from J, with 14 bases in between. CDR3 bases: TGTGCCAGCAGCTTAATGGCAGGGGCGAGCACCGGGGAGCTGTTTTTT. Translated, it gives CASSLMAGASTGELFF.

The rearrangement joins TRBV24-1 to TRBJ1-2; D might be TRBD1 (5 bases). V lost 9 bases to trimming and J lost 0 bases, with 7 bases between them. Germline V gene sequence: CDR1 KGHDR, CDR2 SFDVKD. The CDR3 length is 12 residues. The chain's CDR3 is CATPGSNYGYTF. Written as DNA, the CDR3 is TGTGCCACCCCAGGGTCTAACTATGGCTACACCTTC.

CDR3 in DNA: TGTGCCAGCAGCCAAGATCTAGCGGGACAGGCCGGGGAGCTGTTTTTT. Its translation: CASSQDLAGQAGELFF. This chain connects TRBV3-1 (or the pseudogene TRBV3-2) to TRBJ2-2, with a weak D call TRBD2 (9 bases). Per germline, CDR1 LGHDT and CDR2 YNNKEL (reference sequence). CDR3 length: 16 residues. V lost 0 bases and J lost 6, with 14 bases in between.

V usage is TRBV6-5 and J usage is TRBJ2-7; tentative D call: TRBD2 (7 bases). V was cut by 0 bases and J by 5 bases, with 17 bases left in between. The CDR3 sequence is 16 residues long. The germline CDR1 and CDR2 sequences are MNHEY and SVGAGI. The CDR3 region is CASSYSFGGGSDEQYF. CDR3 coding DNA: TGTGCCAGCAGTTACTCGTTCGGGGGCGGGAGTGACGAGCAGTACTTC.

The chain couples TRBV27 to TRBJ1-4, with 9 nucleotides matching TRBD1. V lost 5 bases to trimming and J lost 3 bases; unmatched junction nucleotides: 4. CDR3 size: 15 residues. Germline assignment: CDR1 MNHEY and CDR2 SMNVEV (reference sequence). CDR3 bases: TGTGCCAGCAGTCTGGGGACAGGGTCTAATGAAAAACTGTTTTTT. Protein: CASSLGTGSNEKLFF. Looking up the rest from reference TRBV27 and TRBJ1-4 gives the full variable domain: EAQVTQNPRYLITVTGKKLTVTCSQNMNHEYMSWYRQDPGLGLRQIYYSMNVEVTDKGDVPEGYKVSRKEKRNFPLILESPSPNQTSLYFCASSLGTGSNEKLFFGSGTQLSVL.

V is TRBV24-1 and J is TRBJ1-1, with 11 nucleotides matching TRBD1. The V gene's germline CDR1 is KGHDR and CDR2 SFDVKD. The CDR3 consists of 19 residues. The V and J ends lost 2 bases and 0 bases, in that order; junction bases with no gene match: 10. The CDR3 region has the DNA TGTGCCACCAGTGATTCCGATGGACAGGGGGCCGGCCTGAACACTGAAGCTTTCTTT. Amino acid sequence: CATSDSDGQGAGLNTEAFF.

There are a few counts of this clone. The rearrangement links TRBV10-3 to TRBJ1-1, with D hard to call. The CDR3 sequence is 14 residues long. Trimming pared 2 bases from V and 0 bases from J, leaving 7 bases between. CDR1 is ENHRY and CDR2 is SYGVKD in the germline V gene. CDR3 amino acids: CAISETELNTEAFF. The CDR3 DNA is TGTGCCATCAGTGAGACGGAGCTGAACACTGAAGCTTTCTTT.

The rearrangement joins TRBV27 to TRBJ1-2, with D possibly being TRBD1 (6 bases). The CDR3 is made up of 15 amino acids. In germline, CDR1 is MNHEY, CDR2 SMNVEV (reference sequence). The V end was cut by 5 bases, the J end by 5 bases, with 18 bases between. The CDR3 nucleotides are TGTGCCAGCAGTACGGCAGGGGTAGTTCCTTATGGCTACACCTTC. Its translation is CASSTAGVVPYGYTF.

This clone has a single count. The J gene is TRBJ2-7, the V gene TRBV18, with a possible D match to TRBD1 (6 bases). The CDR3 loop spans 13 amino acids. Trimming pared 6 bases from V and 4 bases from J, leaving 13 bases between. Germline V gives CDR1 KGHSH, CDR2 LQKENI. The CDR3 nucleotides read TGTGCCAGCTCCGGACAGAATGGATACGAGCAGTACTTC. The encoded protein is CASSGQNGYEQYF.

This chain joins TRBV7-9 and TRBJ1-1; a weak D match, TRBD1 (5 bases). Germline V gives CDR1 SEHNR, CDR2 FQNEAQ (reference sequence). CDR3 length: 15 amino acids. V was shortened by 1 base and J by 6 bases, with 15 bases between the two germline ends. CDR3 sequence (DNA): TGTGCCAGCAGCTTAGATTACTTTTGGGGGGCTGAAGCTTTCTTT. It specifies CASSLDYFWGAEAFF. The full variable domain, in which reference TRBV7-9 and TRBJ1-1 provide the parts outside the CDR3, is DTGVSQNPRHKITKRGQNVTFRCDPISEHNRLYWYRQTLGQGPEFLTYFQNEAQLEKSRLLSDRFSAERPKGSFSTLEIQRTEQGDSAMYLCASSLDYFWGAEAFFGQGTRLTVV.

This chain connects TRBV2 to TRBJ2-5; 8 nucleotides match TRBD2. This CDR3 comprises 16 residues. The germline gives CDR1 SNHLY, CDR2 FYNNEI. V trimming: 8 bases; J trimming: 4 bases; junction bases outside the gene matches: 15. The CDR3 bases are TGTGCCAGCTCCAGGGAGGTAGGGGCGGGAGGAGAGACCCAGTACTTC. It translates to CASSREVGAGGETQYF.

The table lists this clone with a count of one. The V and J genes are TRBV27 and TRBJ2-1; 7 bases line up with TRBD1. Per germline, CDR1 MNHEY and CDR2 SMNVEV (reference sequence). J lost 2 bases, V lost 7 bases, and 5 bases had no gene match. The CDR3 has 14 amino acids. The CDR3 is CASMTGMTYNEQFF. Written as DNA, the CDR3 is TGTGCCAGCATGACAGGGATGACCTACAATGAGCAGTTCTTC.

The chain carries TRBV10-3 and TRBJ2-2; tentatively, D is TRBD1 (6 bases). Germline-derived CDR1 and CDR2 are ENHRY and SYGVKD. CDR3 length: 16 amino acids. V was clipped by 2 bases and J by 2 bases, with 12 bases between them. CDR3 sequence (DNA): TGTGCCATCAGTGAGGGGACAAATTTCAACACCGGGGAGCTGTTTTTT. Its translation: CAISEGTNFNTGELFF.

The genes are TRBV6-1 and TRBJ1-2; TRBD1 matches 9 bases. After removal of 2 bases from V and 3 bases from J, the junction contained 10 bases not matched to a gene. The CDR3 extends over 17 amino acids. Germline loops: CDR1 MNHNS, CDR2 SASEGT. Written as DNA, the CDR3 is TGTGCCAGCAGTGAACTTGGACAGGGGAGTGTCGACTATGGCTACACCTTC. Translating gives CASSELGQGSVDYGYTF.

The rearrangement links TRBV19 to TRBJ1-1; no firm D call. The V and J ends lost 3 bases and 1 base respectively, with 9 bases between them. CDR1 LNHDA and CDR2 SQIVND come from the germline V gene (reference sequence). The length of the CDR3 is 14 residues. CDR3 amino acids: CASSIPHKNTEAFF. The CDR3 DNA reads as TGTGCCAGTAGTATTCCCCACAAGAACACTGAAGCTTTCTTT. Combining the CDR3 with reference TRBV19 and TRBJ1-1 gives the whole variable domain DGGITQSPKYLFRKEGQNVTLSCEQNLNHDAMYWYRQDPGQGLRLIYYSQIVNDFQKGDIAEGYSVSREKKESFPLTVTSAQKNPTAFYLCASSIPHKNTEAFFGQGTRLTVV.

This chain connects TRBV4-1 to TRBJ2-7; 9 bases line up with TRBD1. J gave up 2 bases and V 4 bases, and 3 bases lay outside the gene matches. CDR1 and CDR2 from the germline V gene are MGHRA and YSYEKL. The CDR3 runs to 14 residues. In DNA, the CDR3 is TGCGCCAGCAGCCGAGGGACAGGGACCTACGAGCAGTACTTC. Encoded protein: CASSRGTGTYEQYF.

CDR3 in amino acids: CASGLGTTGGYQPQHF. CDR3 bases: TGTGCTAGTGGTTTGGGAACCACAGGGGGCTATCAGCCCCAGCATTTT. V usage is TRBV12-5 and J usage is TRBJ1-5, with 9 positions matching TRBD1. This CDR3 has 16 residues. CDR1 is LGHNT and CDR2 is FRNRAP in the germline V gene. With 1 base clipped from V and 5 bases from J, the junction kept 6 bases outside the gene matches.

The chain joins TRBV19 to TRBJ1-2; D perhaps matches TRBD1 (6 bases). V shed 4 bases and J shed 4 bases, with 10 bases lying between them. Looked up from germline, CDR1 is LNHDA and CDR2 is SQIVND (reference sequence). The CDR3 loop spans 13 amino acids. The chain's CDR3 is CASSTTGPYGYTF. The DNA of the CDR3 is TGTGCCAGTAGTACCACAGGGCCCTATGGCTACACCTTC.